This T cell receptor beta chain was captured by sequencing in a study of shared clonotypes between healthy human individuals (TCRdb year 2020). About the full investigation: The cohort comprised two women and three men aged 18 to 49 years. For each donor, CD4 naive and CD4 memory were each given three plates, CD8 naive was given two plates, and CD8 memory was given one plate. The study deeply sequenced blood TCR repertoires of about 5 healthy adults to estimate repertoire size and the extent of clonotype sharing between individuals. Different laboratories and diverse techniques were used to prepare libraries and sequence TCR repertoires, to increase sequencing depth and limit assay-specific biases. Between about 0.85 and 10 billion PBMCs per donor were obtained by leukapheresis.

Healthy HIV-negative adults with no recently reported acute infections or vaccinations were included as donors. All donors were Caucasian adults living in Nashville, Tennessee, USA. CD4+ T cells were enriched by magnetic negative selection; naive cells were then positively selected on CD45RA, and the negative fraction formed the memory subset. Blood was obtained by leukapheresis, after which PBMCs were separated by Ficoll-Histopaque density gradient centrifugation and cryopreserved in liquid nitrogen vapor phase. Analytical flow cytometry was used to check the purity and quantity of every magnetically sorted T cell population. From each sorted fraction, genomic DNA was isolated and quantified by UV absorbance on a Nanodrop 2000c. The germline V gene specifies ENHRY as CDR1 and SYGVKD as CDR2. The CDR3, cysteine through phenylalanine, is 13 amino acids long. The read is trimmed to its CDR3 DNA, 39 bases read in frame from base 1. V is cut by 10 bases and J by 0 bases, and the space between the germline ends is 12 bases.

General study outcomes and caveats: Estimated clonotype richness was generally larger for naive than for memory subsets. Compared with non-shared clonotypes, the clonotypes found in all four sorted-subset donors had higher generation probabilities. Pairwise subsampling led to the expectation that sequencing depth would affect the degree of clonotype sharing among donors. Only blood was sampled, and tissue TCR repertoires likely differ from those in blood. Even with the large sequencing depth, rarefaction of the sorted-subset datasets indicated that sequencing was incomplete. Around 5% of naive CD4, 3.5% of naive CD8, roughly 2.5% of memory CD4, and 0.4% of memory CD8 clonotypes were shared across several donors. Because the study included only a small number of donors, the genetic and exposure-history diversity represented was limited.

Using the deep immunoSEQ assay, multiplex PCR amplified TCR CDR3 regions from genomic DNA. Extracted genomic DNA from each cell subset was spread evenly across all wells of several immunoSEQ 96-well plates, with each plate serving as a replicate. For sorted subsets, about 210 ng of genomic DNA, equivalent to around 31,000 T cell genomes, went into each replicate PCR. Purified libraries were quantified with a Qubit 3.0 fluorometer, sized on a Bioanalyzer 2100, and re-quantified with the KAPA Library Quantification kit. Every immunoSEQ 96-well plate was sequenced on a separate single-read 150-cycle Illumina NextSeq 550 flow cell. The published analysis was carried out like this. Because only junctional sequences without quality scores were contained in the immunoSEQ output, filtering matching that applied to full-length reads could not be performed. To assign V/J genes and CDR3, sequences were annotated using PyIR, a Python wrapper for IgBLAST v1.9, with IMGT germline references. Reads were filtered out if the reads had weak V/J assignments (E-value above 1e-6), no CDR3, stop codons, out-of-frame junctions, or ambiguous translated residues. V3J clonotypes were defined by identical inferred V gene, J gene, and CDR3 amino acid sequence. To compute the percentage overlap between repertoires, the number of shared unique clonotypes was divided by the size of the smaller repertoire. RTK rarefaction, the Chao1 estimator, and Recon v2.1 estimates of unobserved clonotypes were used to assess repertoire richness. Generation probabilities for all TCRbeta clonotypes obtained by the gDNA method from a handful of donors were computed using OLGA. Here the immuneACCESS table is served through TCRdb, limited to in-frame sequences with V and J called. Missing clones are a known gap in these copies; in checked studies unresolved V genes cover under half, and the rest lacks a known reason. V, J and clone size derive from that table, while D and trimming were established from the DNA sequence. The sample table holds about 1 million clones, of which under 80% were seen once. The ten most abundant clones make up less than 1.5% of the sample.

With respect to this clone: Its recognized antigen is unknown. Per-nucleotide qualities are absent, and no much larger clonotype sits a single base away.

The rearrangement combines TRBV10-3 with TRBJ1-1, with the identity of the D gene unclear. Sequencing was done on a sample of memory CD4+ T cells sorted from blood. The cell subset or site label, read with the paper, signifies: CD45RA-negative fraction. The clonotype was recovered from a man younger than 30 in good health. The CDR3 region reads CATSGRVNTEAFF. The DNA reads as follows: TGTGCCACCTCCGGGAGGGTGAACACTGAAGCTTTCTTT.